This T cell receptor (beta chain) was identified in a study of radiotherapy plus CTLA-4 blockade in lung cancer. Whole-study findings and limits: With interferon-beta, early dynamics of blood T cell clones were reported to best predict response.

This clone was seen a few times. Its target is unknown. In germline, CDR1 is SEHNR, CDR2 FQNEAQ (reference sequence). V lost 8 bases, J lost 0 bases, and 14 bases lay in between. This CDR3 region has 15 residues. The study gave focal radiation plus ipilimumab CTLA-4 blockade to patients with chemo-refractory metastatic non-small-cell lung cancer. TCRdb keeps only in-frame clones here, not all; method: immunoSEQ multiplex PCR. The table has under 110,000 clones, around 85% seen once. The receptor's source is a human donor with non-small cell lung cancer that progressed on radiotherapy plus ipilimumab. Some clones in this sample may be carry-over from other donors' samples. The source was peripheral blood, collected from a patient treated with radiotherapy plus ipilimumab. This chain uses TRBV7-9 with TRBJ1-3, with D tentatively TRBD1 (6 bases). The CDR3 bases are TGTGCCAGCGGCCCGGACAGAGCCTCTGGAAACACCATATATTTT. Translated: CASGPDRASGNTIYF.